The clone carrying this T cell receptor beta chain occurred many times. Antigen: not known. RNA transcripts yielded amplified TCR beta CDR3 regions. HTBI primers were used for first-round RT-PCR of the TCR CDR3. From the multiplex PCR reads, TCRdb called clonotypes with MiXCR, one entry per CDR3 protein. The table records fewer than 750,000 distinct CDR3 sequences, 14% to 15% of them present only once. Ophthalmopathy patients showed a Clinical Activity Score of at least 3, NOSPECS grade of at least 4 and duration under 3 months. A patient was excluded if there was uncontrolled infection, other autoimmune disease, pregnancy or lactation. Clinical symptoms, serum thyroxine and TRAb, thyroid ultrasound and orbital computed tomography together formed the diagnostic basis. These data belong to a study of T cells in Graves' hyperthyroidism and ophthalmopathy. Overall study results and limits: A median 6.5 months before onset, the model predicted ophthalmopathy.

CDR1 is SGHTA and CDR2 is FQGNSA in the germline V gene. This CDR3 is built from 16 residues. With 5 bases clipped from V and 5 bases from J, the junction kept 10 bases outside the gene matches. This chain links TRBV7-2 with TRBJ2-7; 12 bases match TRBD1. Material: blood. This TCR was recovered from a woman in her 40s with Graves' ophthalmopathy. CDR3 loop: CASSPTPGQGAHEQYF. Here the CDR3 DNA reads TGTGCCAGCAGCCCGACCCCGGGACAGGGGGCCCACGAGCAGTACTTC.